The 29 T cell receptor beta chains below were found in one sample sequenced in a study of tumor and adjacent non-tumor tissue in lung cancer. TCRbeta libraries were built with three rounds of nested PCR, modified from ARM-PCR. Via MiXCR, TCRdb re-called the multiplex PCR reads, giving one row per CDR3 protein. The sample includes 110,000 or so distinct CDR3 sequences, roughly 73% seen only once; the top ten take roughly 35%. The template was RNA from unsorted bulk tissue. Sample: lung tumor tissue. These receptors were taken from a woman aged 55-70 years with non-small cell lung cancer.

In this sample, this clonotype turned up many times. The genes are TRBV6-2 or TRBV6-3 and TRBJ1-5; D call uncertain. Germline V gene lookup returns CDR1 MNHEY and CDR2 SVGEGT. The CDR3 spans 13 residues. The V end lost 7 bases, the J end lost 0 bases, and 7 bases lay between the germline ends. The CDR3 sequence: CASNPYSNQPQHF. CDR3 sequence (DNA): TGTGCCAGCAACCCTTATAGCAATCAGCCCCAGCATTTT.

Remarks on this clonotype: A single base separates this from a much larger clone, so it may be a read error. This chain links TRBV10-1 with TRBJ1-2; no definite D call. The CDR3 consists of 15 residues. In germline, CDR1 is WNHNN, CDR2 SYGVQD (reference sequence). The CDR3 protein is CATQPRTGTNYGYIF. The CDR3 DNA follows: TGCGCCACCCAGCCTCGGACGGGAACTAACTATGGCTACATCTTC.

CDR3 nucleotide sequence: TGTGCCAGCGGTCGCCAGGCTGGAGGAGACTACGAGCAGTACTTC. Translation: CASGRQAGGDYEQYF. The V call is TRBV6-6, the J call TRBJ2-7; TRBD2 is a possible D gene (5 bases). Trimming pared 8 bases from V and 3 bases from J, leaving 20 bases between. CDR3 size: 15 residues. Germline values: CDR1 MNHNY, CDR2 SVGAGI (reference sequence).

With regard to this clonotype: This sequence may be a read error, since a much larger clone differs from it by one base. The chain joins TRBV20-1 to TRBJ2-2, with no clear D. This CDR3 comprises 14 residues. In germline, CDR1 is DFQATT, CDR2 SNEGSKA (reference sequence). V was cut by 3 bases and J by 6 bases, with 14 bases left in between. The DNA for the CDR3 is TGCAGTGCTAGTAGGCCACTCAACGCCGGGGAGCTGTTTTTT. Amino acids: CSASRPLNAGELFF.

Of note for this clonotype: An end of the junction differs from the germline gene, which may be a read error. V gene TRBV9 combines with J gene TRBJ2-6, with D uncertain. In germline, CDR1 is SGDLS, CDR2 YYNGEE. This CDR3 is built from 15 residues. The CDR3 here is CATSVWVAGTNVLTF. In DNA, the CDR3 is TGTGCCACCAGCGTGTGGGTCGCTGGGACCAACGTCCTGACTTTC.

The V call is TRBV5-4, the J call TRBJ2-1; 10 nucleotides align to TRBD2. This CDR3 region has 15 residues. Trimming removed 4 bases from V and 12 bases from J; junction bases left unmatched: 13. Germline V gene sequence: CDR1 SGHNT, CDR2 YYREEE (reference sequence). This CDR3 is CASSKASGGRDGQFF. The CDR3 nucleotides read TGTGCCAGCAGCAAGGCTAGCGGGGGCAGGGATGGGCAGTTCTTC.

Notes on this clonotype: A much larger clone lies a single base off, so this may be a read error. This chain's CDR3 is CASSETSADMQYF. DNA for the CDR3: TGTGCCAGCAGTGAAACTAGCGCGGATATGCAGTATTTT. The chain employs TRBV6-1 and TRBJ2-3, with 7 bases matching TRBD2. The CDR3 contains 13 residues. Germline loops: CDR1 MNHNS, CDR2 SASEGT.

Of note for this clonotype: This may stem from a read error, because a much larger clone lies one nucleotide away. V usage is TRBV5-5 and J usage is TRBJ2-7; 7 bases agree with TRBD1. There are 14 residues in the CDR3. The V gene end was trimmed by 5 bases and the J gene end by 2 bases; junction bases not matched to a gene: 7. Germline CDR1 reads SGHKS; CDR2 reads YYEKEE (reference sequence). CDR3 sequence reads: CASRNWGQTYEQYF. The CDR3 DNA follows: TGTGCCAGCAGAAACTGGGGACAGACCTACGAGCAGTACTTC.

On this clonotype: This may stem from a read error, because a much larger clone lies one nucleotide away. V and J are TRBV6-6 and TRBJ2-1; D is perhaps TRBD1 or TRBD2 (5 bases each). The CDR3 totals 15 residues. The germline CDR1 and CDR2 sequences are MNHNY and SVGAGI (reference sequence). Here the CDR3 reads CASSQGDGFYIEQFF. CDR3 in DNA: TGTGCCAGCAGTCAAGGGGACGGATTCTACATTGAGCAGTTCTTC.

The chain recombines TRBV29-1 with TRBJ1-4; tentative D call: TRBD1 (6 bases). CDR1 and CDR2 from the germline V gene are SQVTM and ANQGSEA. This CDR3 is 12 amino acids long. Trimming shortened V by 8 bases and J by 8 bases, and 15 bases separated the two germline ends. The DNA for the CDR3 is TGCAGCACCTTGTCAGGGGACGAAAAACTGTTTTTT. Its translation: CSTLSGDEKLFF.

A word on this clonotype: Sequence at one end of the junction differs from germline and may be a read error. The chain combines TRBV11-3 with TRBJ2-1; perhaps D is TRBD1 or TRBD2 (6 bases each). The length of the CDR3 is 15 residues. CDR1 is SGHNT, CDR2 YENEEA, per germline. The CDR3 here is CASSYIGGFYNEQFF. The CDR3 region has the DNA TGTGCCAGCAGCTATATCGGGGGCTTCTACAATGAACAGTTCTTC. The whole variable domain, remainder taken from reference TRBV11-3 and TRBJ2-1, is EAGVVQSPRYKIIEKKQPVAFWCNPISGHNTLYWYLQNLGQGPELLIRYENEEAVDDSQLPKDRFSAERLKGVDSTLKIQPAELGDSAVYLCASSYIGGFYNEQFFGPGTRLTVL.

This clonotype was seen once. The junction departs from the called germline gene at one end, perhaps through a read error. The chain links TRBV29-1 to TRBJ2-6, with D possibly matching TRBD2 (6 bases). Germline V gene lookup returns CDR1 SQVTM and CDR2 ANQGSEA. The CDR3 extends over 13 amino acids. The CDR3 region has the DNA TGCAGCGTTCTGGGGACTGGGGCCAACATCCTGACTTTC. Amino acid sequence: CSVLGTGANILTF. The full variable domain, in which reference TRBV29-1 and TRBJ2-6 provide the parts outside the CDR3, is SAVISQKPSRDICQRGTSLTIQCQVDSQVTMMFWYRQQPGQSLTLIATANQGSEATYESGFVIDKFPISRPNLTFSTLTVSNMSPEDSSIYLCSVLGTGANILTFGAGSRLTVL.

This chain links TRBV11-2 with TRBJ2-2; perhaps TRBD2 as D (6 bases). Per the germline V gene, CDR1 is SGHAT and CDR2 is FQNNGV. This CDR3 has 13 amino acids. V lost 5 bases to trimming and J lost 8 bases, with 12 bases between them. CDR3 nucleotides: TGTGCCAGCAGCACTCGGAGGGCTGGGGAGCTGTTTTTT. It codes for CASSTRRAGELFF. The full variable domain, rest sourced from reference TRBV11-2 and TRBJ2-2, is EAGVAQSPRYKIIEKRQSVAFWCNPISGHATLYWYQQILGQGPKLLIQFQNNGVVDDSQLPKDRFSAERLKGVDSTLKIQPAKLEDSAVYLCASSTRRAGELFFGEGSRLTVL.

As regards this clonotype: Compared with germline, one end of the junction differs, possibly owing to a read error. This chain uses TRBV4-3 with TRBJ1-5; TRBD1 agrees at 8 bases. The germline CDR1 and CDR2 sequences are LGHNA and YSLEER. This CDR3 spans 16 amino acids. CDR3 sequence reads: CASSQEEGQAYHPQHF. In DNA form, the CDR3 reads TGCGCCAGCAGCCAAGAAGAGGGACAGGCATATCACCCCCAGCATTTT.

This clonotype was counted many times. The chain carries TRBV20-1 and TRBJ1-2, with D unclear. Trimming took 6 bases from V and 1 from J, leaving 12 bases between them. The CDR3 has 13 amino acids. Per the germline V gene, CDR1 is DFQATT and CDR2 is SNEGSKA (reference sequence). The CDR3 is CSADGRLNYGYTF. The CDR3 DNA is TGCAGTGCGGACGGCAGGCTTAACTATGGCTACACCTTC.

There are a few counts of this clonotype. Given a much more abundant clone one base away, this may be a read error. The chain employs TRBV6-2 or TRBV6-3 and TRBJ2-7, with 8 nucleotides matching TRBD2. Germline CDR1 is MNHEY and CDR2 is SVGEGT. This CDR3 is built from 15 residues. CDR3 nucleotides: TGTTCCAGCAGTTATCCTAGCGGGTTGTTATACGAGCAGTACTTC. It is translated as CSSSYPSGLLYEQYF.

V usage is TRBV20-1 and J usage is TRBJ1-5; D is uncertain. The CDR3 loop spans 17 amino acids. V was pared by 0 bases and J by 0 bases, with 15 bases between. Germline V lookup: CDR1 DFQATT, CDR2 SNEGSKA (reference sequence). This chain's CDR3 is CSARESGVGSSNQPQHF. The CDR3 DNA reads TGCAGTGCTAGAGAATCTGGAGTAGGTTCTAGCAATCAGCCCCAGCATTTT.

This chain connects TRBV11-2 to TRBJ2-1; TRBD1 is a possible D gene (6 bases). Per germline, CDR1 SGHAT and CDR2 FQNNGV. V gave up 6 bases and J gave up 2 bases, with 11 bases separating them. The CDR3 is 14 residues long. CDR3 sequence (DNA): TGTGCCAGCAGTTCGGACAGCACCTACAATGAGCAGTTCTTC. Amino acid sequence: CASSSDSTYNEQFF.

This clonotype is a singleton in its sample. Just one base apart from a much larger clone, this may be a read error. The chain carries TRBV6-2 or TRBV6-3 and TRBJ2-3, with D possibly being TRBD2 (6 bases). V gave up 10 bases and J gave up 2 bases, with 16 bases separating them. The CDR3 contains 14 residues. Germline loops: CDR1 MNHEY, CDR2 SVGEGT. The CDR3 coding sequence is TGTGCCACCCTGCGGGGCGGGGACACAGATACGCAGTATTTT. Translation gives CATLRGGDTDTQYF.

Remarks on this clonotype: Sequence at one end of the junction differs from germline and may be a read error. This chain uses TRBV12-3 or TRBV12-4 with TRBJ2-6, with D perhaps TRBD1 (5 bases). The CDR3 sequence is 18 residues long. Written as DNA, the CDR3 is TGTGCCAGCACCCCTAATACAAGGGGATCTACTGGGGCCAACCTCCTGTCTTTC. Translated: CASTPNTRGSTGANLLSF.

About this clonotype: The junction departs from the called germline gene at one end, perhaps through a read error. The chain uses TRBV5-5 and TRBJ2-3; D ambiguous. The CDR3 contains 13 residues. The V gene's germline CDR1 is SGHKS and CDR2 YYEKEE (reference sequence). As DNA, the CDR3 is TGTACCAGCAGCCCGGAGTATGCAGATACGCAGTATTTT. It is translated as CTSSPEYADTQYF. Variable domain in full (rest from reference TRBV5-5 and TRBJ2-3): DAGVTQSPTHLIKTRGQQVTLRCSPISGHKSVSWYQQVLGQGPQFIFQYYEKEERGRGNFPDRFSARQFPNYSSELNVNALLLGDSALYLCTSSPEYADTQYFGPGTRLTVL.

This clonotype showed up many times. J is TRBJ1-1 and V is TRBV12-3 or TRBV12-4; no clear D. The CDR3 is 13 residues long. V was shortened by 1 base and J by 4 bases, with 7 bases between the two germline ends. The chain's CDR3 is CASSLVSGTEAFF. The CDR3 DNA follows: TGTGCCAGCAGTTTAGTCAGCGGCACTGAAGCTTTCTTT.

This clonotype was found once. This rearrangement joins TRBV6-2 or TRBV6-3 to TRBJ2-1; TRBD2 matches 14 bases. V dropped 2 bases and J dropped 12; count of bases not matched to a gene: 9. CDR3 length: 16 amino acids. Germline V gives CDR1 MNHEY, CDR2 SVGEGT. The CDR3 reads CASSYATSGGVDRQFF. CDR3 sequence (DNA): TGTGCCAGCAGTTACGCGACTAGCGGGGGGGTCGATAGGCAGTTCTTC.

In regard to this clonotype: This clone may be a read error of a much larger clone one base away. V usage is TRBV4-2 and J usage is TRBJ2-7, with D tentatively TRBD1 (6 bases). Germline-derived CDR1 and CDR2 are LGHNA and YNFKEQ. This CDR3 comprises 15 residues. CDR3 residues: CASNQEEAGAYEQYF. As DNA, the CDR3 is TGTGCCAGCAACCAAGAGGAGGCAGGGGCTTACGAGCAGTACTTC.

This chain links TRBV20-1 with TRBJ2-3; D unclear. Germline CDR1 is DFQATT and CDR2 is SNEGSKA (reference sequence). The length of the CDR3 is 15 residues. Here the CDR3 reads CNGSGERGGRDTQYF. Here the CDR3 DNA reads TGCAATGGCAGTGGTGAGAGAGGCGGCAGAGACACGCAGTATTTT.

The rearrangement links TRBV10-3 to TRBJ2-7; tentatively, D is TRBD1 (6 bases). This CDR3 has 15 amino acids. Looked up from germline, CDR1 is ENHRY and CDR2 is SYGVKD. V shed 4 bases and J shed 7 bases, with 20 bases lying between them. DNA of the CDR3: TGTGCCATCAGTGTACTGGGGGCCAGCTACGGGGAGCAGTACTTC. Its translation is CAISVLGASYGEQYF.

The genes are TRBV20-1 and TRBJ2-1; either TRBD1 or TRBD2 may fit D (5 bases each). The CDR3 runs to 13 residues. The germline V gene encodes CDR1 DFQATT and CDR2 SNEGSKA (reference sequence). CDR3 sequence reads: CDARWDQYNEQFF. The CDR3 DNA follows: TGCGATGCTAGATGGGACCAATACAATGAGCAGTTCTTC.

This clonotype was recorded many times. This chain links TRBV6-2 or TRBV6-3 with TRBJ1-1; D unresolved. Germline V lookup: CDR1 MNHEY, CDR2 SVGEGT. CDR3 size: 14 residues. Trimming left V 0 bases short and J 1 base short, with 6 bases between. The chain's CDR3 is CASSYSSTNTEAFF. The CDR3 DNA is TGTGCCAGCAGTTACTCCTCCACGAACACTGAAGCTTTCTTT.

This clonotype was picked up a small number of times. No conserved phenylalanine or tryptophan is present at the end of the CDR3, so a read error is the likely explanation. V and J are TRBV4-3 and TRBJ2-4, with D tentatively TRBD1 or TRBD2 (6 bases each). CDR3 length equals 17 residues. Germline V gene lookup returns CDR1 LGHNA and CDR2 YSLEER. CDR3 residues: CASSPRWRGAGLNIQYL. The DNA for the CDR3 is TGCGCCAGTAGCCCCCGATGGAGGGGGGCGGGGTTAAACATTCAGTACTTA.